This entry concerns a single T cell receptor beta chain. Its antigen is undetermined. The data belong to a study of cytotoxic CD8 clonotypes in ibrutinib-treated CLL. The data were produced by immunoSEQ multiplex PCR, yet TCRdb's version contains in-frame clones alone and is incomplete. The table records about 69,000 clones, 75% to 85% of them present only once. Overall study findings and caveats: Public clonotypes (which were uncommon) either contracted or remained stable on treatment.

Germline V CDR1 and CDR2: MNHEY, SMNVEV (reference sequence). The length of the CDR3 is 14 residues. V was shortened by 2 bases and J by 7 bases, with 15 bases between the two germline ends. The V gene is TRBV27, the J gene TRBJ2-7; D remains unclear. This specimen was PBMCs, taken at disease progression, from a patient treated with ibrutinib. This receptor was taken from a human donor with chronic lymphocytic leukemia. The CDR3, as DNA: TGTGCCAGCAGTTTACATCAACCCCCGGGTGAGCAGTACTTC. It specifies CASSLHQPPGEQYF.